This note documents a single T cell receptor beta chain sequence. As yet, its antigen is unknown. V dropped 6 bases and J dropped 0 bases, with 12 bases sitting between them. The CDR3 consists of 14 residues. Germline CDR1 reads MNHNY; CDR2 reads SVGAGI (reference sequence). This specimen comes from a study of CD8 T cells in Susac syndrome. The study, taken as a whole, reports: Within total CD8+ repertoires, sixteen Susac-specific public clones were found, and within CD8+ TEMRA repertoires, a few.

With random hexamers, reverse transcription was performed on roughly 0.5 to 1 ug of RNA. TCRdb processed the immunoSEQ multiplex PCR reads anew with MiXCR; each CDR3 protein has one entry. The sample records 50,000 to 55,000 distinct CDR3 sequences, more than 85% being singletons. This clonotype originated in a human donor with Susac syndrome. Material for sequencing was CD8+ T cells from PBMCs. The V gene is TRBV6-6, the J gene TRBJ2-7; D is undetermined. The CDR3 sequence is CASRVQYSSYEQYF. Written as DNA, the CDR3 is TGTGCCAGCAGAGTGCAGTACAGCTCCTACGAGCAGTACTTC.